What follows are 7 T cell receptor beta chains derived from one specimen sequenced in a study of blood T cells in healthy people across ages. For the second PCR, which ran for 7 to 11 cycles, a sample-barcoded 5' primer and a J-beta primer mix were used. One entry per CDR3 protein results from TCRdb running MiXCR on the 5' RACE reads. This table has around 780,000 distinct CDR3 sequences, approximately 24% appearing once. The same sample was also used in a study of T cells of mothers and their children.

Specimen: blood. The receptors come from a boy between 5 and 17 years old in good health.

This clonotype was seen a few times. The junction shows a germline mismatch at one end, possibly a read error. The rearrangement links TRBV13 to TRBJ2-5, with D uncertain. The CDR3 is 14 amino acids. The V gene's germline CDR1 is PRHDT and CDR2 FYEKMQ (reference sequence). The CDR3 reads CAGSLEGPVETQYF. CDR3 in DNA: TGTGCCGGCAGCTTAGAAGGCCCGGTGGAGACCCAGTACTTC.

A single count supports this clonotype. V and J are TRBV7-6 and TRBJ1-1; tentative D call: TRBD1 (5 bases). The CDR3 runs to 14 residues. V was pared by 3 bases and J by 4 bases, with 12 bases between. Germline V gene data show CDR1 as SGHVS and CDR2 as FNYEAQ. The CDR3 reads CASSFQGDGTEAFF. As DNA, the CDR3 is TGTGCCAGCAGCTTTCAGGGCGATGGCACTGAAGCTTTCTTT. Together with reference TRBV7-6 and TRBJ1-1, the CDR3 gives the full variable domain: GAGVSQSPRYKVTKRGQDVALRCDPISGHVSLYWYRQALGQGPEFLTYFNYEAQQDKSGLPNDRFSAERPEGSISTLTIQRTEQRDSAMYRCASSFQGDGTEAFFGQGTRLTVV.

The V and J genes are TRBV4-1 and TRBJ2-1, with TRBD2 matching 8 bases. V shed 0 bases and J 5 bases; nucleotides not matched to a gene: 6. Germline V CDR1 and CDR2: MGHRA, YSYEKL. This CDR3 is 16 amino acids long. CDR3 sequence (DNA): TGCGCCAGCAGCCAAGAGGGAGCGGGGGACAACAATGAGCAGTTCTTC. Amino acids: CASSQEGAGDNNEQFF.

This chain connects TRBV7-9 to TRBJ2-5; tentatively, D is TRBD1 (5 bases). Germline V gene sequence: CDR1 SEHNR, CDR2 FQNEAQ (reference sequence). Trimming removed 5 bases at V and 1 base at J, with 11 bases between. The CDR3 loop spans 14 amino acids. In DNA form, the CDR3 reads TGTGCCAGCAGCATAACAGGTTTCCAAGAGACCCAGTACTTC. The encoded protein is CASSITGFQETQYF. Supplemented by reference TRBV7-9 and TRBJ2-5, the full variable domain reads DTGVSQNPRHKITKRGQNVTFRCDPISEHNRLYWYRQTLGQGPEFLTYFQNEAQLEKSRLLSDRFSAERPKGSFSTLEIQRTEQGDSAMYLCASSITGFQETQYFGPGTRLLVL.

This clonotype was recorded a few times. The rearrangement links TRBV6-5 to TRBJ2-5; 8 bases fit TRBD1. This CDR3 has 17 residues. Unmatched junction bases numbered 12, after V lost 4 bases and J lost 2 bases. Germline V gene lookup returns CDR1 MNHEY and CDR2 SVGAGI. DNA of the CDR3: TGTGCCAGCAGTTCCCAGGGGGCGATGGTGGGGCAAGAGACCCAGTACTTC. Its translation is CASSSQGAMVGQETQYF.

This clonotype turned up a few times. The chain links TRBV7-2 to TRBJ1-4; the D is unclear. Per germline, CDR1 SGHTA and CDR2 FQGNSA. V was pared by 1 base and J by 1 base, with 7 bases between. The CDR3 extends over 15 amino acids. The CDR3 bases are TGTGCCAGCAGCTTAGTCCTCGGAACTAATGAAAAACTGTTTTTT. Protein product: CASSLVLGTNEKLFF.

The CDR3 sequence: CASSFGTSVNNEQFF. The DNA of the CDR3 is TGTGCCAGCAGTTTTGGGACTAGCGTGAACAATGAGCAGTTCTTC. The V call is TRBV27, the J call TRBJ2-1; 10 bases align to TRBD2. Unmatched junction bases numbered 4, after V lost 3 bases and J lost 5 bases. This CDR3 is built from 15 residues. The germline V gene has CDR1 MNHEY and CDR2 SMNVEV (reference sequence).